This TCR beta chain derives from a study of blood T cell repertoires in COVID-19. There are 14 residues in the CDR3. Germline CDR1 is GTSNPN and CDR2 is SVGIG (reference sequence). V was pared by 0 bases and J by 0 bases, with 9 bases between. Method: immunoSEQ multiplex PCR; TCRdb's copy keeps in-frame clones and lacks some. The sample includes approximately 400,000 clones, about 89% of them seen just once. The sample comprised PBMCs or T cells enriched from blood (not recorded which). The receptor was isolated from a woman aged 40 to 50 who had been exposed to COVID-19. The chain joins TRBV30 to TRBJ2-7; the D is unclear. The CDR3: CAWSVGSPSYEQYF. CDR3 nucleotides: TGTGCCTGGAGTGTCGGTAGCCCCTCCTACGAGCAGTACTTC.